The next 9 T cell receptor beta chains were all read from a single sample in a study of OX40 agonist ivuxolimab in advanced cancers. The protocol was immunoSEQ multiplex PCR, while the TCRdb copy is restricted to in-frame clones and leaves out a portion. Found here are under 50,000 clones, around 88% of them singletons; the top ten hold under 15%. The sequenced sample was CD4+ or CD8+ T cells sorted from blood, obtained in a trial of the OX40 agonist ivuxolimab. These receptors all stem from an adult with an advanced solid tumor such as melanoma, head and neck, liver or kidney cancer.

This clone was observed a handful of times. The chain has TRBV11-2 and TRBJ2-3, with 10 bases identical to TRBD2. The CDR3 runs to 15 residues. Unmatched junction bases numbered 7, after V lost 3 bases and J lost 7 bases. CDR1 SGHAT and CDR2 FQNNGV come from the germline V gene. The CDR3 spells CASSLSGGAEYTQYF. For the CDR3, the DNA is TGTGCCAGCAGCTTGAGCGGGGGGGCCGAATATACGCAGTATTTT.

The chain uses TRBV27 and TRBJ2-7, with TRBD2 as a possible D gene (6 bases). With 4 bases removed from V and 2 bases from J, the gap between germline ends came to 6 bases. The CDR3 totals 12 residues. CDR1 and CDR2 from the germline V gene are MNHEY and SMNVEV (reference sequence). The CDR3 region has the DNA TGTGCCAGCAGTTCGGGGGCCTACGAGCAGTACTTC. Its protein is CASSSGAYEQYF.

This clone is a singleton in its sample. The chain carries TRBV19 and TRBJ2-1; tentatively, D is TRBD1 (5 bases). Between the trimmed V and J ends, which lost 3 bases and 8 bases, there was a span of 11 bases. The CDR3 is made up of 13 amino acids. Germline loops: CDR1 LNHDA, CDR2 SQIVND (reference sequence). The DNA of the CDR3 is TGTGCCAGTAGTATTACGGCAGGGCATGAGCAGTTCTTC. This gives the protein CASSITAGHEQFF. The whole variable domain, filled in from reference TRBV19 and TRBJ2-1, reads DGGITQSPKYLFRKEGQNVTLSCEQNLNHDAMYWYRQDPGQGLRLIYYSQIVNDFQKGDIAEGYSVSREKKESFPLTVTSAQKNPTAFYLCASSITAGHEQFFGPGTRLTVL.

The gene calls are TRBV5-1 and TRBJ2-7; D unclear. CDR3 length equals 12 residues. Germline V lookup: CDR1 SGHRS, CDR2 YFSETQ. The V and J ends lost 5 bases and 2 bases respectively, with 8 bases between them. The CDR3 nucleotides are TGCGCCAGCAGTGACATAACCTACGAGCAGTACTTC. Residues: CASSDITYEQYF.

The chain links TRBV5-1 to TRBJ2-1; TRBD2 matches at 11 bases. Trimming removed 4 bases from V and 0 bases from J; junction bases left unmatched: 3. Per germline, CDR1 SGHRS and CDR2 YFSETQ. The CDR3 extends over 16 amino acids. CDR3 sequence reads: CASSIAGGPSYNEQFF. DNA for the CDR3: TGCGCCAGCAGCATAGCGGGAGGGCCCTCCTACAATGAGCAGTTCTTC.

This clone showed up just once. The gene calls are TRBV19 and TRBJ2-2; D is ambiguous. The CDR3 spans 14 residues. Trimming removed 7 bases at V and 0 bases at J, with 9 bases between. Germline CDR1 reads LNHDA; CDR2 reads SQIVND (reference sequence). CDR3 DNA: TGTGCCAGTACCATCGGCACGAACACCGGGGAGCTGTTTTTT. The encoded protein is CASTIGTNTGELFF.

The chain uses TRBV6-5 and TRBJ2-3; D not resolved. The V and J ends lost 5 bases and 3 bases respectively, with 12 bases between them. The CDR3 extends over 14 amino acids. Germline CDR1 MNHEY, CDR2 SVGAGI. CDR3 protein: CASSRLYTTDTQYF. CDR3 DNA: TGTGCCAGCAGTCGACTGTACACGACAGATACGCAGTATTTT.

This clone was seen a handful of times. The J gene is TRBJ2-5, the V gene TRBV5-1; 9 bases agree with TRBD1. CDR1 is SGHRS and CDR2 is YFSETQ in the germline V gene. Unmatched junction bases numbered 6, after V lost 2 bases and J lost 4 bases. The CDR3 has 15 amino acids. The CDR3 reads CASSLPGQGTETQYF. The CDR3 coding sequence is TGCGCCAGCAGCTTACCGGGACAGGGAACAGAGACCCAGTACTTC.

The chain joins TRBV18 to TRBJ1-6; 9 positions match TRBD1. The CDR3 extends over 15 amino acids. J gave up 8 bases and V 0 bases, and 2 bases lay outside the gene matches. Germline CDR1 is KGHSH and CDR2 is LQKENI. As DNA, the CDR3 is TGTGCCAGCTCACCACCGGGACAGGGAGATTCACCCCTCCACTTT. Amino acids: CASSPPGQGDSPLHF.